The 17 T cell receptor beta chains in this list originate from one sample, sequenced in a study of blood T cell repertoires in COVID-19. Clones were sequenced by immunoSEQ multiplex PCR, and TCRdb holds only the in-frame ones, with some missing. The sample has about 180,000 clones; roughly 84% are singletons. The specimen was peripheral blood. The receptors come from a person aged 65 to 85 with COVID-19, enrolled during active disease.

The chain joins TRBV7-2 to TRBJ1-1; D call uncertain. The germline V gene has CDR1 SGHTA and CDR2 FQGNSA. V gave up 4 bases and J gave up 0 bases, with 15 bases separating them. The CDR3 runs to 16 residues. CDR3 loop: CASSYGQAGMNTEAFF. The CDR3, as DNA: TGTGCCAGCAGCTACGGCCAGGCAGGCATGAACACTGAAGCTTTCTTT.

The CDR3 DNA is TGTGCCAGTAGTCCCCAGGTAAAGGATTCTGAAGCTTTCTTT. It is translated as CASSPQVKDSEAFF. This chain links TRBV19 with TRBJ1-1, with D hard to call. Trimming stripped 5 bases from V and 6 bases from J, with 16 bases between. Germline CDR1 and CDR2: LNHDA and SQIVND (reference sequence). The length of the CDR3 is 14 residues. The full variable domain, its missing parts supplied by reference TRBV19 and TRBJ1-1, is DGGITQSPKYLFRKEGQNVTLSCEQNLNHDAMYWYRQDPGQGLRLIYYSQIVNDFQKGDIAEGYSVSREKKESFPLTVTSAQKNPTAFYLCASSPQVKDSEAFFGQGTRLTVV.

This rearrangement joins TRBV2 to TRBJ1-1; no clear D gene. Per the germline V gene, CDR1 is SNHLY and CDR2 is FYNNEI. Between the trimmed V and J ends, which lost 5 bases and 0 bases, there was a span of 4 bases. The CDR3 covers 12 residues. For the CDR3, the DNA is TGTGCCAGCAGTTTATTGAACACTGAAGCTTTCTTT. Amino acids: CASSLLNTEAFF.

This clone was seen just once. The chain carries TRBV6-5 and TRBJ1-1; no definite D call. The V gene's germline CDR1 is MNHEY and CDR2 SVGAGI. This CDR3 has 13 residues. Trimming removed 2 bases at V and 3 bases at J, with 7 bases between. The CDR3 DNA is TGTGCCAGCAGTTACACAGCTTACACTGAAGCTTTCTTT. This translates into CASSYTAYTEAFF.

This chain connects TRBV4-3 to TRBJ1-2, with D possibly matching TRBD1 (5 bases). Trimming took off 0 bases at V and 4 bases at J, with 15 bases between the two ends. The CDR3 is 16 residues long. Germline lookup yields CDR1 LGHNA and CDR2 YSLEER. CDR3 sequence: CASSQDQGSDGYGYTF. In DNA, the CDR3 is TGCGCCAGCAGCCAAGATCAGGGCAGTGACGGCTATGGCTACACCTTC.

This CDR3 reads CASSPGLVSNEQFF. The CDR3 DNA reads as TGTGCCAGCAGCCCCGGACTAGTGAGCAATGAGCAGTTCTTC. This chain uses TRBV7-6 with TRBJ2-1; 7 bases match TRBD2. This CDR3 contains 14 residues. The V and J ends lost 5 bases and 6 bases, in that order; junction bases with no gene match: 7. Germline-derived CDR1 and CDR2 are SGHVS and FNYEAQ.

This clone was observed a single time. This sequence joins TRBV5-5 and TRBJ2-7, with D possibly matching TRBD1 (5 bases). V lost 3 bases and J 4 bases, leaving 8 bases between the germline ends. CDR3 length equals 12 residues. Germline CDR1 reads SGHKS; CDR2 reads YYEKEE (reference sequence). The CDR3 nucleotides are TGTGCCAGCAGCTCACCAGGGTACGAGCAGTACTTC. It translates to CASSSPGYEQYF.

The rearrangement uses TRBV6-9 and TRBJ2-7; 14 positions agree with TRBD2. CDR3 length: 17 residues. Germline V gene data show CDR1 as MNHGY and CDR2 as SVAAGI. Trimming removed 2 bases from V and 4 bases from J; junction bases left unmatched: 7. The CDR3 region is CASSYLHRLAGGYEQYF. The CDR3 DNA reads as TGTGCCAGCAGTTATCTCCACCGACTAGCGGGAGGGTACGAGCAGTACTTC.

This clone occurred a few times. The chain is built from TRBV6-5 and TRBJ1-4; D might be TRBD1 (5 bases). V was shortened by 5 bases and J by 2 bases, with 12 bases between the two germline ends. The germline gives CDR1 MNHEY, CDR2 SVGAGI. The CDR3 runs to 15 residues. The CDR3 loop reads CASSQGGGTNEKLFF. CDR3 sequence (DNA): TGTGCCAGCAGTCAGGGTGGGGGGACTAATGAAAAACTGTTTTTT.

V is TRBV3-1 (or the pseudogene TRBV3-2) and J is TRBJ2-3; D unclear. V gave up 0 bases and J gave up 1 base, with 5 bases separating them. This CDR3 contains 14 residues. The germline V gene encodes CDR1 LGHDT and CDR2 YNNKEL (reference sequence). CDR3 in amino acids: CASSQDPGTDTQYF. The CDR3 nucleotides read TGTGCCAGCAGCCAAGACCCGGGCACAGATACGCAGTATTTT.

The rearrangement uses TRBV5-1 and TRBJ2-3, with D uncertain. The CDR3 is made up of 14 amino acids. Germline loops: CDR1 SGHRS, CDR2 YFSETQ. Trimming removed 0 bases from V and 4 bases from J, with 9 bases in between. The CDR3 is CASSLGHAPDTQYF. The CDR3 nucleotides are TGCGCCAGCAGCTTGGGACATGCGCCAGATACGCAGTATTTT.

The V and J genes are TRBV6-6 and TRBJ1-5, with a tentative D call TRBD1 (5 bases). This CDR3 is built from 15 residues. V was shortened by 2 bases and J by 5 bases, with 13 bases between the two germline ends. Germline CDR1 and CDR2: MNHNY and SVGAGI (reference sequence). This CDR3 is CASSYRVGGDQPQHF. CDR3 sequence (DNA): TGTGCCAGCAGTTACCGTGTGGGGGGGGATCAGCCCCAGCATTTT.

The chain couples TRBV28 to TRBJ1-2; a weak D match, TRBD1 (6 bases). CDR3 size: 14 residues. Germline V CDR1 and CDR2: MDHEN, SYDVKM. V shed 6 bases and J shed 5 bases, with 16 bases lying between them. CDR3 sequence (DNA): TGTGCCAGCAGATACCCCGGGACATCTTATGGCTACACCTTC. Residues: CASRYPGTSYGYTF.

This chain links TRBV5-1 with TRBJ2-3, with 9 nucleotides matching TRBD2. Per germline, CDR1 SGHRS and CDR2 YFSETQ. With 4 bases clipped from V and 2 bases from J, the junction kept 5 bases outside the gene matches. The CDR3 runs to 15 residues. This CDR3 reads CASSLSGGYTDTQYF. In nucleotides, the CDR3 is TGCGCCAGCAGCCTCAGCGGGGGGTACACAGATACGCAGTATTTT.

The J gene is TRBJ1-4, the V gene TRBV25-1; D call uncertain. The CDR3 length is 13 residues. V dropped 5 bases and J dropped 4 bases, with 8 bases sitting between them. In germline, CDR1 is MGHDK, CDR2 SYGVNS. The CDR3 protein is CASSFRFNEKLFF. The CDR3 DNA reads as TGTGCCAGCAGTTTCAGATTTAATGAAAAACTGTTTTTT.

This clone was found once. The chain carries TRBV5-1 and TRBJ1-2, with D perhaps TRBD1 (6 bases). The V and J ends lost 3 bases and 5 bases respectively, with 14 bases between them. The CDR3 has 14 amino acids. The germline gives CDR1 SGHRS, CDR2 YFSETQ. In DNA, the CDR3 is TGCGCCAGCAGCTCGCCGGGACAACCTTATGGCTACACCTTC. Its translation: CASSSPGQPYGYTF.

V usage is TRBV23-1 and J usage is TRBJ2-2; 10 nucleotides align to TRBD2. TRBV23-1 qualifies as an ORF whose function is uncertain. The CDR3 runs 20 residues. The V and J ends lost 0 bases and 1 base, in that order; junction bases with no gene match: 11. In nucleotides, the CDR3 is TGCGCCAGCAGTCAATCGTCCGCAGGAGGACTAGCGGAGAACACCGGGGAGCTGTTTTTT. It translates to CASSQSSAGGLAENTGELFF.